Presented here are 22 T cell receptor beta chains from one specimen sequenced in a study of T cell repertoires in MIS-A myocarditis (dated by TCRdb to 2021 to 2024). The library came from the immunoSEQ multiplex PCR assay. Sourced from immuneACCESS, this table was stored by TCRdb with only in-frame sequences that have V and J called. A share of the clones is absent; for the studies checked, an unresolved V gene accounts for under half, and the remainder has no known explanation. This sample is represented by over 9,000 clones; approximately 80% of them were singletons. Around 30% of the sample is taken by the ten largest. The sequenced sample was right ventricle heart tissue obtained at autopsy. In light of the paper, this sample's cell subset or site label describes: cardiac tissue sample (left or right ventricle, interventricular septum, or pericardium). The origin of the receptors is a man aged 18 to 30 with fulminant myocarditis from multisystem inflammatory syndrome in adults (MIS-A) after COVID-19.

V is TRBV24-1 and J is TRBJ2-3, with D unresolved. Per germline, CDR1 KGHDR and CDR2 SFDVKD. V was shortened by 5 bases and J by 1 base, with 3 bases between the two germline ends. The CDR3 spans 12 residues. The CDR3 nucleotides read TGTGCCACCAGTGGGCGCACAGATACGCAGTATTTT. Amino acid sequence: CATSGRTDTQYF.

The chain couples TRBV12-3 or TRBV12-4 to TRBJ2-1; D is undetermined. Trimming pared 3 bases from V and 7 bases from J, leaving 7 bases between. The CDR3 extends over 12 amino acids. As DNA, the CDR3 is TGTGCCAGCAGTTTCCTTAAGAATGAGCAGTTCTTC. This encodes CASSFLKNEQFF.

The chain combines TRBV27 with TRBJ1-6; a weak D match, TRBD1 (5 bases). Germline V lookup: CDR1 MNHEY, CDR2 SMNVEV (reference sequence). The CDR3 loop spans 14 amino acids. V was cut by 4 bases and J by 6 bases, with 10 bases left in between. CDR3 sequence: CASSYRDGNSPLHF. The CDR3 DNA is TGTGCCAGCAGTTACCGGGACGGTAATTCACCCCTCCACTTT.

The rearrangement joins TRBV5-4 to TRBJ1-2; D is undetermined. The germline gives CDR1 SGHNT, CDR2 YYREEE (reference sequence). The CDR3 is made up of 11 amino acids. V was pared by 2 bases and J by 4 bases, with 3 bases between. The CDR3 loop is CASSFTYGYTF. In DNA, the CDR3 is TGTGCCAGCAGCTTTACCTATGGCTACACCTTC.

This chain joins TRBV6-1 and TRBJ2-7, with D unclear. This CDR3 contains 14 residues. CDR1 MNHNS and CDR2 SASEGT come from the germline V gene. V was shortened by 1 base and J by 1 base, with 8 bases between the two germline ends. The CDR3 sequence is CASSEDEVSYEQYF. The CDR3 DNA reads as TGTGCCAGCAGTGAAGATGAGGTTTCCTACGAGCAGTACTTC.

The chain carries TRBV9 and TRBJ1-3; 7 bases agree with TRBD1. The V and J ends lost 4 bases and 2 bases, in that order; junction bases with no gene match: 6. Germline V CDR1 and CDR2: SGDLS, YYNGEE. CDR3 length equals 15 residues. CDR3 nucleotide sequence: TGTGCCAGCAGCCTTCAAGACAGGGCTGGAAACACCATATATTTT. This encodes CASSLQDRAGNTIYF.

This chain links TRBV28 with TRBJ2-7; no clear D gene. This CDR3 spans 14 amino acids. Per germline, CDR1 MDHEN and CDR2 SYDVKM. V lost 5 bases to trimming and J lost 0 bases, with 11 bases between them. In nucleotides, the CDR3 is TGTGCCAGCAGTCCCCCAGCAGTCTCCTACGAGCAGTACTTC. Translating gives CASSPPAVSYEQYF.

This clone occurred a few times. This chain links TRBV29-1 with TRBJ1-2; possibly TRBD1 for D (5 bases). The CDR3 loop spans 13 amino acids. Trimming removed 0 bases from V and 8 bases from J, with 13 bases in between. Per the germline V gene, CDR1 is SQVTM and CDR2 is ANQGSEA. DNA for the CDR3: TGCAGCGTTGAAGACGATCCAGGGAGAGGCTACACCTTC. It specifies CSVEDDPGRGYTF.

The chain links TRBV9 to TRBJ2-1; TRBD1 agrees at 7 bases. CDR3 size: 15 residues. CDR1 is SGDLS, CDR2 YYNGEE, per germline. V was clipped by 4 bases and J by 2 bases; unmatched bases: 6. CDR3 in DNA: TGTGCCAGCAGCCCACGACAGGGCACCTACAATGAGCAGTTCTTC. Translated: CASSPRQGTYNEQFF. Drawing the rest from reference TRBV9 and TRBJ2-1, the complete variable domain is DSGVTQTPKHLITATGQRVTLRCSPRSGDLSVYWYQQSLDQGLQFLIQYYNGEERAKGNILERFSAQQFPDLHSELNLSSLELGDSALYFCASSPRQGTYNEQFFGPGTRLTVL.

This chain connects TRBV6-5 to TRBJ2-2, with 7 bases lining up with TRBD1. Germline V gene sequence: CDR1 MNHEY, CDR2 SVGAGI. J lost 3 bases, V lost 6 bases, and 4 bases had no gene match. The CDR3 length is 14 residues. The CDR3 is CASSPGQYTGELFF. CDR3 sequence (DNA): TGTGCCAGCAGCCCGGGACAGTACACCGGGGAGCTGTTTTTT.

The chain uses TRBV5-1 and TRBJ2-1; the D gene is possibly TRBD1 (6 bases). The CDR3 consists of 15 residues. CDR1 SGHRS and CDR2 YFSETQ come from the germline V gene. V was trimmed by 2 bases and J by 3 bases, leaving 12 bases between them. In nucleotides, the CDR3 is TGCGCCAGCAGCTTTTCCCTAGGGGGCTACAATGAGCAGTTCTTC. Protein sequence: CASSFSLGGYNEQFF.

The chain employs TRBV5-1 and TRBJ1-1; D possibly corresponds to TRBD1 (5 bases). The CDR3 loop spans 13 amino acids. The V gene lost 0 bases and the J gene lost 5 bases, with 8 bases spanning the gap. The V gene's germline CDR1 is SGHRS and CDR2 YFSETQ. As DNA, the CDR3 is TGCGCCAGCAGCTTGGCGGGGCGGACTGAAGCTTTCTTT. Translated, it gives CASSLAGRTEAFF.

The CDR3 loop reads CASSQPRVGEQFF. The CDR3, as DNA: TGTGCCAGCAGCCAACCCCGGGTGGGTGAGCAGTTCTTC. The chain joins TRBV3-1 (or the pseudogene TRBV3-2) to TRBJ2-1; no firm D call. The V gene lost 2 bases and the J gene lost 9 bases, with 11 bases spanning the gap. The CDR3 contains 13 residues. Germline-derived CDR1 and CDR2 are LGHDT and YNNKEL (reference sequence).

The rearrangement links TRBV15 to TRBJ1-4; 7 nucleotides align to TRBD1. Germline V gene lookup returns CDR1 LNHNV and CDR2 YYDKDF (reference sequence). V was pared by 1 base and J by 11 bases, with 13 bases of the junction left unmatched. This CDR3 has 16 amino acids. Here the CDR3 DNA reads TGTGCCACCAGCAGAGTAAAATCCGGGACAGTCGTTAAACTGTTTTTT. It translates to CATSRVKSGTVVKLFF.

Points on this clone: Germline is not matched at one junction end, which may reflect a read error. At the DNA level, this CDR3 is encoded by other sequences in the same sample as well. J is TRBJ2-2 and V is TRBV9, with D perhaps TRBD2 (5 bases). CDR3 length: 14 residues. Germline lookup yields CDR1 SGDLS and CDR2 YYNGEE. The CDR3 DNA follows: TGTGCCAGCAGCCCCGGACTGGCCCCCGGAGAGCTGTTTTTT. Translation gives CASSPGLAPGELFF.

The chain joins TRBV6-5 to TRBJ1-1; D gene unclear. The CDR3 loop spans 14 amino acids. V was shortened by 2 bases and J by 0 bases, with 7 bases between the two germline ends. Per the germline V gene, CDR1 is MNHEY and CDR2 is SVGAGI. CDR3 nucleotides: TGTGCCAGCAGTTACCTCCGTGTGAACACTGAAGCTTTCTTT. Its translation: CASSYLRVNTEAFF.

The table lists this clone with a count of one. The V call is TRBV6-5, the J call TRBJ1-5; D perhaps matches TRBD1 (6 bases). The CDR3 is 15 amino acids. CDR1 is MNHEY and CDR2 is SVGAGI in the germline V gene. V shed 8 bases and J shed 3 bases, with 17 bases lying between them. CDR3 region: CASGATGRYNQPQHF. The CDR3, as DNA: TGTGCCAGCGGGGCGACAGGTCGTTACAATCAGCCCCAGCATTTT.

The rearrangement uses TRBV6-2 or TRBV6-3 and TRBJ1-1, with a possible D match to TRBD1 (6 bases). Trimming cost V 4 bases and J 4 bases, with 13 bases left between them. This CDR3 is built from 14 residues. Germline lookup yields CDR1 MNHEY and CDR2 SVGEGT. CDR3 residues: CASSLHRAGTEAFF. The CDR3 DNA reads TGTGCCAGCAGTTTGCACAGGGCTGGCACTGAAGCTTTCTTT.

The CDR3, as DNA: TGTGCCAGCAGTGAGTCCCGGCCGGACAGGGGGAGTGGAAACACCATATATTTT. Encoded protein: CASSESRPDRGSGNTIYF. The chain is built from TRBV6-4 and TRBJ1-3, with TRBD1 identical over 10 bases. The J segment lost 3 bases and the V segment lost 3 bases, leaving 11 bases of the junction unmatched. CDR3 length equals 18 residues. Per germline, CDR1 MRHNA and CDR2 SNTAGT.

This chain joins TRBV4-1 and TRBJ1-2; D might be TRBD1 (5 bases). Germline V gene sequence: CDR1 MGHRA, CDR2 YSYEKL. Trimming pared 2 bases from V and 5 bases from J, leaving 12 bases between. This CDR3 region has 14 residues. CDR3 in DNA: TGCGCCAGCAGCCAAAACATAAGGGGTTATGGCTACACCTTC. Translated, it gives CASSQNIRGYGYTF.

The V gene is TRBV7-2, the J gene TRBJ1-2; D unresolved. Germline V gene data show CDR1 as SGHTA and CDR2 as FQGNSA. This CDR3 comprises 16 residues. Between the trimmed V and J ends, which lost 1 base and 0 bases, there was a span of 12 bases. The CDR3: CASSLDVQHSNYGYTF. The CDR3 coding sequence is TGTGCCAGCAGCTTAGATGTTCAGCACTCTAACTATGGCTACACCTTC.

This clone appeared once. V usage is TRBV4-2 and J usage is TRBJ2-1, with 8 positions matching TRBD2. Germline trimming cut 1 base from V and 4 bases from J; bases unmatched to any gene: 9. The CDR3 is 17 residues long. Germline values: CDR1 LGHNA, CDR2 YNFKEQ. CDR3 in amino acids: CASSQVTGTSSYNEQFF. CDR3 coding DNA: TGTGCCAGCAGCCAAGTCACCGGGACTAGTAGTTACAATGAGCAGTTCTTC.